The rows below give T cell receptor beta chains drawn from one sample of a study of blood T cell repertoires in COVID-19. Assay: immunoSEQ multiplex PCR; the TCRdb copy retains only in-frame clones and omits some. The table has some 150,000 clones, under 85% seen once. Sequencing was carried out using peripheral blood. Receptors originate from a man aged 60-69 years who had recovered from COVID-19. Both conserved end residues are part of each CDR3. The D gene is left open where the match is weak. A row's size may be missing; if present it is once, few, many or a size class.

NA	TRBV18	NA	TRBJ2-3	TGTGCCAGCTCACCACTGTTAGCCACAGATACGCAGTATTTT	CASSPLLATDTQYF
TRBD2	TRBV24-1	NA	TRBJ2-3	TGTGCCACCAGTGACGCGACTAGCAGTAGCACAGATACGCAGTATTTT	CATSDATSSSTDTQYF
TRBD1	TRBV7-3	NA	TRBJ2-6	TGTGCCAGCAGCTGGGCGACAGGGACTGGGGCCAACGTCCTGACTTTC	CASSWATGTGANVLTF
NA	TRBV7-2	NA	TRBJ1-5	TGTGCCAGCAGCTTAGTTTTGGGGGAGGATCAGCCCCAGCATTTT	CASSLVLGEDQPQHF
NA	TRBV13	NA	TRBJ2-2	TGTGCCAGCAGCTCCTACCCCGGGGAGCTGTTTTTT	CASSSYPGELFF
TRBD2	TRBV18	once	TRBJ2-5	TGTGCCAGCTCACCAAAACTAGCGGGGGAAGAGACCCAGTACTTC	CASSPKLAGEETQYF
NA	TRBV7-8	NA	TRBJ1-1	TGTGCCAGCAGCTTAGTAGACAGGAACACTGAAGCTTTCTTT	CASSLVDRNTEAFF
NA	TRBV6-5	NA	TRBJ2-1	TGTGCCAGCGTCATTAGCGGCACCTACAATGAGCAGTTCTTC	CASVISGTYNEQFF
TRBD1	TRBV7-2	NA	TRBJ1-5	TGTGCCAGCAGCTTCCAGGGGGCTTCGTATAGCAATCAGCCCCAGCATTTT	CASSFQGASYSNQPQHF
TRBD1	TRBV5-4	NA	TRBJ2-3	TGTGCCAGCAGCCCCGGGACAGGGGGCGGTCAGAGCACAGATACGCAGTATTTT	CASSPGTGGGQSTDTQYF
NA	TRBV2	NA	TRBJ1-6	TGTGCCAGCAATCGCGGGGCGTATAATTCACCCCTCCACTTT	CASNRGAYNSPLHF
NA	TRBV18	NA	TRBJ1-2	TGTGCCAGCTCACCACTTGGGGGGACCGGACCCTATGGCTACACCTTC	CASSPLGGTGPYGYTF
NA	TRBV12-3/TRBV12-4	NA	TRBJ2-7	TGTGCCAGCAGTTTGTTACAGGCGGCCGAGCAGTACTTC	CASSLLQAAEQYF
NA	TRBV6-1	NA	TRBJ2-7	TGTGCCAGCAGTGAATTGGGTCTAGGTGACTACGAGCAGTACTTC	CASSELGLGDYEQYF
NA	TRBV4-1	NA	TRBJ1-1	TGCGCCAGCAGCCCCCATCAGGACAGCTACGTGAACACTGAAGCTTTCTTT	CASSPHQDSYVNTEAFF
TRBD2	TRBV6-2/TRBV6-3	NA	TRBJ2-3	TGTGCCAGCAGTTACGCCTTCGGGACTAATAGAGATACGCAGTATTTT	CASSYAFGTNRDTQYF
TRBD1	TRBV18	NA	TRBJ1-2	TGTGCCAGCTCAACGACAGGGGGCGAAGGCGATGGCTACACCTTC	CASSTTGGEGDGYTF
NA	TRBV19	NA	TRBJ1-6	TGTGCCAGTACCCAGGGTTATTCACCCCTCCACTTT	CASTQGYSPLHF
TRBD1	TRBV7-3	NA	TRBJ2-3	TGTGCCAGCAGCTTTCTCTTACAGGGGCCAACAGATACGCAGTATTTT	CASSFLLQGPTDTQYF
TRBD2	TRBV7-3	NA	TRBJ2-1	TGTGCCAGCAGCTTCCTGACTAGCGGGGTGACTGAGCAGTTCTTC	CASSFLTSGVTEQFF
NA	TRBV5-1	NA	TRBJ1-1	TGCGCCAGCAGCTTGGCCCCGGAGGTGGCTGAAGCTTTCTTT	CASSLAPEVAEAFF
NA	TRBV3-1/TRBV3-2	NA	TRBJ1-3	TGTGCCAGCAGCCAGCAGGCTTTCGGAAACACCATATATTTT	CASSQQAFGNTIYF
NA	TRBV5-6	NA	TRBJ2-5	TGTGCCAGCAGCTTCAGATTCAGGGAAGAGACCCAGTACTTC	CASSFRFREETQYF
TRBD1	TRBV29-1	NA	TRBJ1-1	TGCAGCGCGTCCCGGGACAGGGGTGTCGCTGAAGCTTTCTTT	CSASRDRGVAEAFF
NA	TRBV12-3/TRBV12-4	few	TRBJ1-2	TGTGCCAGCAGTTTGTCAGTCTATGGCTACACCTTC	CASSLSVYGYTF
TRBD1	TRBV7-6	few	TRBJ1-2	TGTGCCAGCAGCTTAGAAATCTTTCCGACAGGGCGCGCGACTGGCTACACCTTC	CASSLEIFPTGRATGYTF
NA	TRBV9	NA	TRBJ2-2	TGTGCCAGCAGCGTCGGGGGAACCGATACCGGGGAGCTGTTTTTT	CASSVGGTDTGELFF
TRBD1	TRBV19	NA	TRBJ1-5	TGTGCCAGTAGGATTGGGACAGGGGCCGGGGGTCAGCCCCAGCATTTT	CASRIGTGAGGQPQHF
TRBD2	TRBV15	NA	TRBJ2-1	TGTGCCACCAGCAGAGATTCGGGGACTAGCTCCTACAATGAGCAGTTCTTC	CATSRDSGTSSYNEQFF
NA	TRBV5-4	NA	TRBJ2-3	TGTGCCAGCAGCTTGGTATCAGGGGTGGGCATGAATACGCAGTATTTT	CASSLVSGVGMNTQYF
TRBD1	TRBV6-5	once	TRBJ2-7	TGTGCCAGCAGGGGACAGAACGAGCAGTACTTC	CASRGQNEQYF